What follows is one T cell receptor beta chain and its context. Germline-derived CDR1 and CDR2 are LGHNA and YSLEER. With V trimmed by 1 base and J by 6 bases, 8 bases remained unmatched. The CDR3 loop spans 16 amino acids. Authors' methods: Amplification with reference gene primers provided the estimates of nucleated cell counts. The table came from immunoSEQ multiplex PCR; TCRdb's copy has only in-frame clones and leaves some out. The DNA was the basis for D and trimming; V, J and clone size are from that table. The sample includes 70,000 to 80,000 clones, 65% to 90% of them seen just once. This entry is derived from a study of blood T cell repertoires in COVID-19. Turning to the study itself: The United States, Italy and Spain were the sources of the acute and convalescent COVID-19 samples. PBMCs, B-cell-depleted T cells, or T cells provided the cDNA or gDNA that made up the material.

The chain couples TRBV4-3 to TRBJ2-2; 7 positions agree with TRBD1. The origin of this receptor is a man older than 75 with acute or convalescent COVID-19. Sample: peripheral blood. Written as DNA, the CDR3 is TGCGCCAGCAGCCAAGGACAGGGAGCGAATCCCGGGGAGCTGTTTTTT. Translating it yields CASSQGQGANPGELFF.